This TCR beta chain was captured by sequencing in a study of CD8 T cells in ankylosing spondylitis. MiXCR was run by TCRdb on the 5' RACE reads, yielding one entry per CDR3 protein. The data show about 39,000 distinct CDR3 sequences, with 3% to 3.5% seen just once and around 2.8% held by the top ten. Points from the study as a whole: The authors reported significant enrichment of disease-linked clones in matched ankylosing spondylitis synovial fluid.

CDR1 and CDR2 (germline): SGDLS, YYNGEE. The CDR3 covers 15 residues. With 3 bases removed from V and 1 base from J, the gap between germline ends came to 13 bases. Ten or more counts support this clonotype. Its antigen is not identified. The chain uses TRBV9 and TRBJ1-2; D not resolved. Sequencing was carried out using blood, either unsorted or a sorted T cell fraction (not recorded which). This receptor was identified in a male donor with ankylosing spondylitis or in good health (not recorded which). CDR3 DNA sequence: TGTGCCAGCAGCGCCGTGGGTAGGGATAACTATGGCTACACCTTC. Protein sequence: CASSAVGRDNYGYTF.